This is a list of T cell receptor beta chains from one sample in a study of T cell responses to AZD1222 COVID-19 vaccine. Method: immunoSEQ multiplex PCR; TCRdb's copy keeps in-frame clones and lacks some. This repertoire shows 180,000 or so clones, almost 90% found once; its top ten account for roughly 7.7%. The sample here was peripheral blood, taken on day 0 of AZD1222 vaccination. All receptors derive from an adult in good health. The CDR3 runs from the conserved cysteine through the conserved F or W. A D gene is named only where the DNA matches it firmly. Part of the rows lack a size; the others show once, few, many or a class for expanded clones.

j_gene | d_gene | v_gene | abundance | len | CDR3nt | CDR3aa
TRBJ1-6 | NA | TRBV6-1 | NA | 15 | TGTGCCAGCAGTGATATGTCGGGGAGTAATTCACCCCTCCACTTT | CASSDMSGSNSPLHF
TRBJ1-1 | NA | TRBV11-2 | few | 17 | TGTGCCAGCAGCTTAGTATTCGGGGGGCGGAGGGGCACTGAAGCTTTCTTT | CASSLVFGGRRGTEAFF
TRBJ2-7 | NA | TRBV10-3 | NA | 14 | TGTGCCATCAGTGAGTCCGACAGCTCCTACGAGCAGTACTTC | CAISESDSSYEQYF
TRBJ2-3 | NA | TRBV5-5 | NA | 13 | TGTGCCAGCAGTGAAGCAGGTACAGATACGCAGTATTTT | CASSEAGTDTQYF
TRBJ2-1 | NA | TRBV9 | NA | 14 | TGTGCCAGCAGCATAGGAACGTCCTACAATGAGCAGTTCTTC | CASSIGTSYNEQFF
TRBJ2-7 | NA | TRBV6-5 | NA | 13 | TGTGCCAGCACCTTAACTCGTGGGTCAGGGCAGTACTTC | CASTLTRGSGQYF
TRBJ1-2 | NA | TRBV28 | few | 14 | TGTGCCAGCAGTGAGACGACAGGTCTAAGTGGCTACACCTTC | CASSETTGLSGYTF
TRBJ2-7 | TRBD2 | TRBV19 | NA | 16 | TGTGCCAGTAGTCTAGCGGGGGGGATCGCCTCCTACGAGCAGTACTTC | CASSLAGGIASYEQYF
TRBJ2-1 | TRBD2 | TRBV11-1 | NA | 15 | TGTGCCAGCAGCTTCCAACTAGCGGGGATCAATGAGCAGTTCTTC | CASSFQLAGINEQFF
TRBJ1-2 | NA | TRBV6-2/TRBV6-3 | NA | 19 | TGTGCCAGCAGCCGGCCGACCGGTCCGGGCTTGCCCCCAATCTATGGCTACACCTTC | CASSRPTGPGLPPIYGYTF
TRBJ2-2 | NA | TRBV19 | NA | 17 | TGTGCCAGTAGTATACGGTCGGGGAGTGGTTCCACCGGGGAGCTGTTTTTT | CASSIRSGSGSTGELFF
TRBJ2-1 | TRBD2 | TRBV5-1 | NA | 15 | TGCGCCAGCAGCTTGCTAGCGGGGGGACCCAATGAGCAGTTCTTC | CASSLLAGGPNEQFF
TRBJ1-1 | NA | TRBV29-1 | NA | 11 | TGCAGCGTTCAGGTGAACACTGAAGCTTTCTTT | CSVQVNTEAFF
TRBJ2-7 | TRBD2 | TRBV7-2 | once | 15 | TGTGCCAGCAGCTTAATTGGGACTAGAGCTTACGAGCAGTACTTC | CASSLIGTRAYEQYF
TRBJ2-3 | NA | TRBV7-2 | once | 14 | TGTGCCAGCAGCTTATGGGTCGGGGCAGATACGCAGTATTTT | CASSLWVGADTQYF
TRBJ2-2 | NA | TRBV7-8 | NA | 14 | TGTGCCAGCAGCTTAAAGCCGAACACCGGGGAGCTGTTTTTT | CASSLKPNTGELFF
TRBJ1-1 | NA | TRBV28 | NA | 15 | TGTGCCAGCAGTTCCACTAGACCAGGAAACACTGAAGCTTTCTTT | CASSSTRPGNTEAFF
TRBJ2-1 | NA | TRBV7-3 | NA | 13 | TGTGCCAGCAGCGCCACAGGAGTCAATGAGCAGTTCTTC | CASSATGVNEQFF
TRBJ2-2 | TRBD1 | TRBV29-1 | NA | 15 | TGCAGCGTTGAAGTCGGGACAGTGAACACCGGGGAGCTGTTTTTT | CSVEVGTVNTGELFF
TRBJ1-4 | NA | TRBV6-5 | NA | 15 | TGTGCCAGCAGAAAGACAGGTGCAACTAATGAAAAACTGTTTTTT | CASRKTGATNEKLFF
TRBJ2-7 | NA | TRBV6-5 | once | 10 | TGTGCCAGCACGGGGGAGGAGCAGTACTTC | CASTGEEQYF
TRBJ1-5 | NA | TRBV2 | NA | 14 | TGTGCCAGCATGGGAGTGAAGGATCGTCAGCCCCAGCATTTT | CASMGVKDRQPQHF
TRBJ2-7 | TRBD1 | TRBV7-8 | NA | 18 | TGTGCCAGCAGCTTACAAAGTACAGGGGGAGGTAGTACCTACGAGCAGTACTTC | CASSLQSTGGGSTYEQYF
TRBJ2-5 | TRBD1 | TRBV24-1 | NA | 15 | TGTGCCACCAGTGATCCTGGACAGGTAGAAGAGACCCAGTACTTC | CATSDPGQVEETQYF
TRBJ1-1 | TRBD1 | TRBV19 | few | 16 | TGTGCCAGTAGTATAGGACCCGGGACAGGGGACACTGAAGCTTTCTTT | CASSIGPGTGDTEAFF
TRBJ1-2 | NA | TRBV7-9 | NA | 13 | TGTGCCAGCAGCTTACAGGGCTGGGACGGCTACACCTTC | CASSLQGWDGYTF
TRBJ1-5 | NA | TRBV21-1 | NA | 23 | TGTGCCAGCAGCAAAGTATTCTTTGGACAGGGGGAAGGGCGATCAAATAGCAATCAGCCCCAGCATTTT | CASSKVFFGQGEGRSNSNQPQHF
TRBJ2-3 | NA | TRBV4-1 | NA | 16 | TGCGCCAGCAGCCAAGGGGGGCTAGCGGGCACAGATACGCAGTATTTT | CASSQGGLAGTDTQYF
TRBJ1-1 | NA | TRBV10-1 | NA | 11 | TGCGCCAGGCTGTCGACGGCTGAAGCTTTCTTT | CARLSTAEAFF
TRBJ2-1 | NA | TRBV7-8 | NA | 14 | TGTGCCAGCAGCTTAGCGCCCCAGGACGGGGAGCAGTTCTTC | CASSLAPQDGEQFF
TRBJ1-6 | NA | TRBV12-2 | few | 12 | TGTGCAAGTCGCCCTCAGATTAGTCCCGCCCACTTT | CASRPQISPAHF
TRBJ2-6 | TRBD2 | TRBV2 | NA | 15 | TGTGCCAGCAGTCCGGGGGGGACTGGGGCCAACGTCCTGACTTTC | CASSPGGTGANVLTF
TRBJ1-4 | TRBD1 | TRBV5-1 | NA | 16 | TGCGCCAGCAGCTTGGGGGTTCTGGACAGGAATGAAAAACTGTTTTTT | CASSLGVLDRNEKLFF
TRBJ2-2 | NA | TRBV6-6 | NA | 13 | TGTGCCAGCACCCCCTGGGTCACCGGGGAGCTGTTTTTT | CASTPWVTGELFF
TRBJ1-1 | NA | TRBV4-2 | NA | 14 | TGTGCCAGCAGCCCACAGGGAACGAACACTGAAGCTTTCTTT | CASSPQGTNTEAFF
TRBJ1-2 | TRBD1 | TRBV2 | NA | 15 | TGTGCCAGCAGCTCAGGACAGGGACACTCCTATGGCTACACCTTC | CASSSGQGHSYGYTF
TRBJ1-2 | NA | TRBV12-3/TRBV12-4 | NA | 11 | TGTGCCAGCAGTTTAGCCGCGGGCTACACCTTC | CASSLAAGYTF
TRBJ2-3 | TRBD2 | TRBV10-3 | NA | 15 | TGTGCCATCAGGGCGGGGGGCCCTAGCACAGATACGCAGTATTTT | CAIRAGGPSTDTQYF
TRBJ2-3 | NA | TRBV6-5 | NA | 11 | TGTGCCAGCGGGTTGGCAGATACGCAGTATTTT | CASGLADTQYF
TRBJ1-2 | NA | TRBV9 | few | 11 | TGTGCCAGCAGCGCGACGAGGGGCTACACCTTC | CASSATRGYTF
TRBJ2-1 | NA | TRBV10-3 | NA | 16 | TGTGCCATCAGCACGACGGGCCAGAGCTCCTACAATGAGCAGTTCTTC | CAISTTGQSSYNEQFF
TRBJ1-3 | TRBD1 | TRBV10-3 | few | 15 | TGTGCCATCAGTTCCGGGACAGGTGCTGGAAACACCATATATTTT | CAISSGTGAGNTIYF
TRBJ1-2 | NA | TRBV19 | few | 15 | TGTGCCAGTAGTATAGATATTTCGTCAGGGGATGGCTACACCTTC | CASSIDISSGDGYTF
TRBJ1-5 | NA | TRBV19 | NA | 12 | TGTGCCAGTAGATGGGAGCTTCAGCCCCAGCATTTT | CASRWELQPQHF
TRBJ2-7 | TRBD1 | TRBV3-1/TRBV3-2 | NA | 14 | TGTGCCAGCAGCCCCTGGACAGGGGAGAGCGAGCAGTACTTC | CASSPWTGESEQYF
TRBJ1-1 | NA | TRBV29-1 | NA | 13 | TGCAGCGTTGTCATGGGGTCTATCACTGAAGCTTTCTTT | CSVVMGSITEAFF
TRBJ1-3 | NA | TRBV7-2 | NA | 13 | TGTGCCAGCAGACAGGCTTCTGGAAACACCATATATTTT | CASRQASGNTIYF
TRBJ1-2 | NA | TRBV18 | NA | 14 | TGTGCCAGCTCCGAGGAGCAGGGAGGGCCTGGCTACACCTTC | CASSEEQGGPGYTF
TRBJ2-3 | NA | TRBV6-2/TRBV6-3 | NA | 13 | TGTGCCAGCAGCGGGGGGCCAACCGGTACGCAGTATTTT | CASSGGPTGTQYF
TRBJ1-2 | NA | TRBV28 | NA | 12 | TGTGCCAGCATCGAGGGAACCTATGGCTACACCTTC | CASIEGTYGYTF
TRBJ2-5 | TRBD2 | TRBV12-5 | NA | 17 | TGTGCTAGTGGTATGGGACTAGCGGGGGTCTTTGGAGAGACCCAGTACTTC | CASGMGLAGVFGETQYF
TRBJ1-6 | NA | TRBV9 | once | 14 | TGTGCCAGCAGCATGCAGGGAAAGGGATCACCCCTCCACTTT | CASSMQGKGSPLHF